What follows is one TCR beta chain and its context. The germline V and J ends were trimmed by 0 bases and 8 bases, with 4 bases remaining between them. Looked up from germline, CDR1 is LGHNT and CDR2 is FRNRAP. CDR3 length: 11 amino acids. The data are from a study of cytomegalovirus exposure and HLA in healthy donors. PCR primers comprised 60 Vbeta and 13 Jbeta primers. TCRdb's table, derived via immunoSEQ multiplex PCR, lists solely in-frame clones and lacks some. This table holds about 210,000 clones, approximately 81% found once. The chain is built from TRBV12-5 and TRBJ1-2; D is unresolved. This clonotype was obtained from a girl aged 2 to 10 in good health and CMV-seronegative. Sequencing input: PBMCs. In DNA form, the CDR3 reads TGTGCTAGTGGTTTGGTACAAGGCTACACCTTC. This gives the protein CASGLVQGYTF. Drawing the rest from reference TRBV12-5 and TRBJ1-2, the complete variable domain is DARVTQTPRHKVTEMGQEVTMRCQPILGHNTVFWYRQTMMQGLELLAYFRNRAPLDDSGMPKDRFSAEMPDATLATLKIQPSEPRDSAVYFCASGLVQGYTFGSGTRLTVV.